Shown below are 10 T cell receptor beta chains from a single sample sequenced in a study of cytomegalovirus exposure and HLA in healthy donors. With 60 Vbeta and 13 Jbeta primers, the PCR was carried out. Libraries were prepared by immunoSEQ multiplex PCR; TCRdb keeps only in-frame clonotypes and omits some of them. Of under 130,000 clones listed, approximately 72% were seen once; the top ten hold around 3.3%. What was sequenced was PBMCs. All receptors come from a woman in her fifties or sixties in good health and CMV-seronegative.

This chain links TRBV5-1 with TRBJ2-5; possibly TRBD2 for D (6 bases). V gave up 0 bases and J gave up 11 bases, with 20 bases separating them. The CDR3 runs 15 residues. Germline loops: CDR1 SGHRS, CDR2 YFSETQ. The CDR3 nucleotides are TGCGCCAGCAGCTTGGGCGGGGCCGACCTACAGGAGCAGTACTTC. Residues: CASSLGGADLQEQYF.

This CDR3 reads CASSLASTSGKDTQYF. CDR3 nucleotide sequence: TGTGCCAGCAGCTTAGCTTCGACTAGCGGGAAAGATACGCAGTATTTT. This chain uses TRBV7-8 with TRBJ2-3, with 11 bases that match TRBD2. Unmatched junction bases numbered 4, after V lost 0 bases and J lost 5 bases. Germline V gene lookup returns CDR1 SGHVS and CDR2 FQNEAQ. This CDR3 spans 16 amino acids.

J is TRBJ2-7 and V is TRBV4-2; 11 nucleotides agree with TRBD2. The V gene's germline CDR1 is LGHNA and CDR2 YNFKEQ. V shed 4 bases and J 2 bases; nucleotides not matched to a gene: 13. CDR3 length: 18 residues. Here the CDR3 reads CASSLLAGVETSTYEQYF. The DNA for the CDR3 is TGTGCCAGCAGCCTACTAGCGGGAGTTGAGACTTCTACCTACGAGCAGTACTTC.

This sequence joins TRBV18 and TRBJ2-7; 8 bases align to TRBD1. Germline lookup yields CDR1 KGHSH and CDR2 LQKENI. Losses at the gene ends were 4 bases for V and 3 bases for J; bases not matched to a gene: 8. The CDR3 spans 15 residues. The CDR3 spells CASSLGTGQGYEQYF. CDR3 coding DNA: TGTGCCAGCTCACTTGGGACAGGTCAAGGCTACGAGCAGTACTTC.

The chain links TRBV11-3 to TRBJ2-2, with 8 bases matching TRBD2. Germline V lookup: CDR1 SGHNT, CDR2 YENEEA. There are 16 residues in the CDR3. After removal of 5 bases from V and 5 bases from J, the junction contained 10 bases not matched to a gene. This chain's CDR3 is CASSRGLAWGTGELFF. The CDR3 region has the DNA TGTGCCAGCAGCCGAGGACTAGCCTGGGGGACCGGGGAGCTGTTTTTT. Filled out from reference TRBV11-3 and TRBJ2-2, the complete variable domain reads EAGVVQSPRYKIIEKKQPVAFWCNPISGHNTLYWYLQNLGQGPELLIRYENEEAVDDSQLPKDRFSAERLKGVDSTLKIQPAELGDSAVYLCASSRGLAWGTGELFFGEGSRLTVL.

CDR3 sequence reads: CASTPGGPNTEAFF. Written as DNA, the CDR3 is TGTGCCAGCACCCCAGGGGGTCCGAACACTGAAGCTTTCTTT. The V call is TRBV2, the J call TRBJ1-1; 7 nucleotides match TRBD1. Germline loops: CDR1 SNHLY, CDR2 FYNNEI. CDR3 size: 14 residues. V lost 7 bases, J lost 1 base, and 6 bases stayed unmatched. Supplemented by reference TRBV2 and TRBJ1-1, the full variable domain reads EPEVTQTPSHQVTQMGQEVILRCVPISNHLYFYWYRQILGQKVEFLVSFYNNEISEKSEIFDDQFSVERPDGSNFTLKIRSTKLEDSAMYFCASTPGGPNTEAFFGQGTRLTVV.

This sequence joins TRBV28 and TRBJ2-3, with D possibly matching TRBD2 (5 bases). From germline, CDR1 is MDHEN and CDR2 SYDVKM. The V and J ends lost 5 bases and 4 bases respectively, with 16 bases between them. The CDR3 spans 15 residues. CDR3 loop: CASSDLANSPDTQYF. The CDR3 DNA follows: TGTGCCAGCAGTGACCTAGCTAATTCCCCAGATACGCAGTATTTT.

The chain employs TRBV30 and TRBJ2-7, with 9 bases fitting TRBD2. The CDR3 spans 15 residues. J gave up 0 bases and V 4 bases, and 7 bases lay outside the gene matches. Germline assignment: CDR1 GTSNPN and CDR2 SVGIG (reference sequence). The CDR3 DNA is TGTGCCTGGAAGGTAGCGGGGGAACTCTCCTACGAGCAGTACTTC. Its translation is CAWKVAGELSYEQYF.

The V and J genes are TRBV5-1 and TRBJ2-7; weak D call: TRBD2 (5 bases). The germline CDR1 and CDR2 sequences are SGHRS and YFSETQ. This CDR3 region has 12 residues. Trimming stripped 0 bases from V and 6 bases from J, with 7 bases between. CDR3 amino acids: CASSLGGFEQYF. The CDR3 DNA sequence: TGCGCCAGCAGCTTGGGCGGGTTCGAGCAGTACTTC.

This sequence joins TRBV4-1 and TRBJ2-7, with 7 nucleotides matching TRBD1. Trimming took 1 base from V and 0 from J; bases not matched to a gene: 9. The CDR3 loop spans 17 amino acids. CDR1 and CDR2 from the germline V gene are MGHRA and YSYEKL. CDR3 nucleotide sequence: TGCGCCAGCAGCCAAGTGCAGGGGACAGACCTCTCCTACGAGCAGTACTTC. Amino acids: CASSQVQGTDLSYEQYF.